This T cell receptor beta chain was recovered during a study of CD8 T cells in Susac syndrome. Random hexamers were used to reverse transcribe about 0.45 to 1 ug of RNA. TCRdb reprocessed the immunoSEQ multiplex PCR reads via MiXCR and lists one record per CDR3 protein. The sample holds tens of thousands of distinct CDR3 sequences, approximately 95% seen once. On this clonotype itself: Antigen specificity is unknown.

General study results and limits: The study's TCR sequencing and HLA analysis drew on a certain number of individuals. That number was acknowledged as relatively small. In total CD8+ repertoires, around 15 Susac-specific public clones were found, and CD8+ TEMRA repertoires had roughly five.

The CDR3 is 14 residues long. With 5 bases removed from V and 7 bases from J, the gap between germline ends came to 15 bases. This chain joins TRBV12-3 or TRBV12-4 and TRBJ2-1; D possibly corresponds to TRBD1 (5 bases). The sequence derives from a human donor with Susac syndrome. Sample: CD8+ T cells from PBMCs. The DNA of the CDR3 is TGTGCCAGCAGTATAACAGGTTTTGGAAATGAGCAGTTCTTC. It encodes CASSITGFGNEQFF.